This T cell receptor (beta chain) was sequenced in a study of cytomegalovirus exposure and HLA in healthy donors. PCR involved 60 Vbeta and 13 Jbeta primers. Clones were read by immunoSEQ multiplex PCR, and TCRdb kept only the in-frame ones, dropping some. The sample yields about 200,000 clones, 70% to 80% seen once. CDR1 SGDLS and CDR2 YYNGEE come from the germline V gene. The CDR3 contains 12 residues. V shed 7 bases, J shed 4 bases, and the junction held 4 bases outside the gene matches. Study-level findings and limits: Judged likely to be a sequencing artifact was a cluster of highly shared sequence variants.

As concerns this clone: Its antigen is still unknown.

The chain joins TRBV9 to TRBJ1-2; 7 bases match TRBD1. This TCR was recovered from a male donor in good health and CMV-seronegative. Material: PBMCs. This CDR3 is CASGTEVYGYTF. As DNA, the CDR3 is TGTGCCAGCGGGACAGAGGTCTATGGCTACACCTTC.